This T cell receptor (beta chain) was recorded in a study of blood T cells in healthy people across ages. J was trimmed by 2 bases and V by 1 base; bases with no gene match: 2. CDR1 and CDR2 from the germline V gene are SGHRS and YFSETQ. The CDR3 extends over 16 amino acids. Through a sample-barcoded 5' primer and a J-beta primer mix, a second PCR was run for roughly 6 to 12 cycles. MiXCR, applied by TCRdb to the 5' RACE reads, yields one record per CDR3 protein. This repertoire shows about 780,000 distinct CDR3 sequences, 46% found once; its top ten account for around a sixth. Sequenced material: blood. The origin of this receptor is a man older than 75 in good health. The chain uses TRBV5-1 and TRBJ2-5, with 13 bases identical to TRBD2. The CDR3 spells CASSLTGLAGQETQYF. The CDR3 DNA reads TGCGCCAGCAGCTTGACGGGACTAGCGGGGCAAGAGACCCAGTACTTC.